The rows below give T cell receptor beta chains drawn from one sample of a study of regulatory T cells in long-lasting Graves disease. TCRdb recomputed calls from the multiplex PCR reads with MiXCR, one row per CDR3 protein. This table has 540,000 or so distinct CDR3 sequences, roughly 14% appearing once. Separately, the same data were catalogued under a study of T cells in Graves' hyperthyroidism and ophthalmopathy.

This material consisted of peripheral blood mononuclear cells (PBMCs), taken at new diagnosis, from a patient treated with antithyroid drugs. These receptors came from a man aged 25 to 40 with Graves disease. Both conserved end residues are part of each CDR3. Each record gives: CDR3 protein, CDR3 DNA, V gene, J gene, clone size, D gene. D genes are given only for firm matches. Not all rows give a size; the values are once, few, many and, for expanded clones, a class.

CDR3aa: CASSPLVEATNEKLFF; CDR3nt: TGCGCCAGCAGCCCTTTGGTAGAGGCAACTAATGAAAAACTGTTTTTT; v_gene: TRBV5-1; j_gene: TRBJ1-4; abundance: .; d_gene: .
CDR3aa: CASSLAQTVYEQYF; CDR3nt: TGTGCCAGCAGCTTGGCCCAGACAGTCTACGAGCAGTACTTC; v_gene: TRBV7-2; j_gene: TRBJ2-7; abundance: many; d_gene: .
CDR3aa: CASSPGRGSVKTQYF; CDR3nt: TGTGCCAGCAGCCCGGGTCGCGGGAGTGTTAAGACCCAGTACTTC; v_gene: TRBV3-1; j_gene: TRBJ2-5; abundance: few; d_gene: TRBD2
CDR3aa: CASSRVGYEQYF; CDR3nt: TGTGCCAGCAGTAGGGTCGGTTACGAGCAGTACTTC; v_gene: TRBV28; j_gene: TRBJ2-7; abundance: many; d_gene: .
CDR3aa: CASRPTGDQPQHF; CDR3nt: TGTGCCAGCAGGCCGACAGGGGATCAGCCCCAGCATTTT; v_gene: TRBV12-3/TRBV12-4; j_gene: TRBJ1-5; abundance: many; d_gene: TRBD1
CDR3aa: CASSWGLVVSDTQYF; CDR3nt: TGTGCCAGCAGTTGGGGACTAGTAGTGTCAGATACGCAGTATTTT; v_gene: TRBV12-3/TRBV12-4; j_gene: TRBJ2-3; abundance: .; d_gene: TRBD2
CDR3aa: CASSFPPETQYF; CDR3nt: TGTGCCAGCAGCTTTCCCCCAGAGACCCAGTACTTC; v_gene: TRBV7-2; j_gene: TRBJ2-5; abundance: many; d_gene: .
CDR3aa: CATSREEGPTEAFF; CDR3nt: TGTGCCACCAGCAGAGAGGAGGGTCCCACTGAAGCTTTCTTT; v_gene: TRBV15; j_gene: TRBJ1-1; abundance: many; d_gene: .
CDR3aa: CAGSLTSGTYEQYF; CDR3nt: TGCGCCGGCAGCTTGACTAGCGGGACGTACGAGCAGTACTTC; v_gene: TRBV5-1; j_gene: TRBJ2-7; abundance: .; d_gene: TRBD2
CDR3aa: CASRPGQRATEAFF; CDR3nt: TGTGCCAGCAGACCAGGACAGCGGGCGACTGAAGCTTTCTTT; v_gene: TRBV28; j_gene: TRBJ1-1; abundance: many; d_gene: .
CDR3aa: CASSLASAGRVRRETQYF; CDR3nt: TGTGCCAGCAGCTTGGCTTCGGCAGGCAGGGTTAGAAGAGAGACCCAGTACTTC; v_gene: TRBV5-5; j_gene: TRBJ2-5; abundance: .; d_gene: .
CDR3aa: CARRDRGGYGYTF; CDR3nt: TGTGCCCGTCGCGACAGGGGGGGGTATGGCTACACCTTC; v_gene: TRBV30; j_gene: TRBJ1-2; abundance: few; d_gene: TRBD1
CDR3aa: CASRSPWAREMTDTQYF; CDR3nt: TGTGCCAGCAGGTCCCCCTGGGCGCGGGAGATGACAGATACGCAGTATTTT; v_gene: TRBV2; j_gene: TRBJ2-3; abundance: many; d_gene: TRBD2
CDR3aa: CASSPQGSSYNSPLHF; CDR3nt: TGTGCCAGCAGCCCACAGGGAAGCTCCTATAATTCACCCCTCCACTTT; v_gene: TRBV27; j_gene: TRBJ1-6; abundance: .; d_gene: .
CDR3aa: CASSVELGAKNIQYF; CDR3nt: TGTGCCAGTAGTGTCGAATTAGGGGCCAAAAACATTCAGTACTTC; v_gene: TRBV19; j_gene: TRBJ2-4; abundance: .; d_gene: .
CDR3aa: CASSWGLAGGSTEYEQYF; CDR3nt: TGTGCCAGTAGTTGGGGACTAGCGGGAGGGTCGACCGAATACGAGCAGTACTTC; v_gene: TRBV19; j_gene: TRBJ2-7; abundance: .; d_gene: TRBD2
CDR3aa: CASSSRTGRNLMNTEAFF; CDR3nt: TGTGCCAGCAGCTCCCGAACGGGCCGGAACCTAATGAACACTGAAGCTTTCTTT; v_gene: TRBV11-2; j_gene: TRBJ1-1; abundance: many; d_gene: .
CDR3aa: CASGTSQPGAQYF; CDR3nt: TGTGCCAGCGGGACTAGCCAACCAGGGGCGCAGTATTTT; v_gene: TRBV12-3/TRBV12-4; j_gene: TRBJ2-3; abundance: many; d_gene: TRBD2
CDR3aa: CASSLLPSSETQYF; CDR3nt: TGCGCCAGCAGCTTGCTTCCTAGCTCGGAGACCCAGTACTTC; v_gene: TRBV5-1; j_gene: TRBJ2-5; abundance: few; d_gene: .
CDR3aa: CSASGTSGTRETQYF; CDR3nt: TGCAGTGCTAGTGGCACTAGCGGGACTCGGGAGACCCAGTACTTC; v_gene: TRBV20-1; j_gene: TRBJ2-5; abundance: .; d_gene: TRBD2
CDR3aa: CASRVLAGSTDTQYF; CDR3nt: TGCGCCAGCAGAGTCCTAGCGGGGAGCACAGATACGCAGTATTTT; v_gene: TRBV5-1; j_gene: TRBJ2-3; abundance: many; d_gene: TRBD2
CDR3aa: CASSQVRGRISGEKLFF; CDR3nt: TGTGCCAGCAGCCAAGTCAGGGGGCGTATAAGTGGTGAAAAACTGTTTTTT; v_gene: TRBV5-8; j_gene: TRBJ1-4; abundance: .; d_gene: TRBD1
CDR3aa: CATSIADYNEQFF; CDR3nt: TGTGCCACCAGTATAGCGGACTACAATGAGCAGTTCTTC; v_gene: TRBV24-1; j_gene: TRBJ2-1; abundance: few; d_gene: .
CDR3aa: CASSLSDRLTNEQYF; CDR3nt: TGTGCCAGCAGCTTGTCCGACAGGTTAACCAACGAGCAGTACTTC; v_gene: TRBV11-2; j_gene: TRBJ2-7; abundance: many; d_gene: .
CDR3aa: CAWSRDNSNYGYTF; CDR3nt: TGTGCCTGGAGTCGGGACAACTCTAACTATGGCTACACCTTC; v_gene: TRBV30; j_gene: TRBJ1-2; abundance: many; d_gene: .
CDR3aa: CSVVDRGTEAFF; CDR3nt: TGCAGCGTTGTGGACAGGGGCACTGAAGCTTTCTTT; v_gene: TRBV29-1; j_gene: TRBJ1-1; abundance: many; d_gene: TRBD1